Shown below are 11 T cell receptor beta chains from a single sample sequenced in a study of T cells after yellow fever vaccination. MiXCR, run by TCRdb on the 5' RACE reads, gives a single entry per CDR3 protein. The sample yields around 63,000 distinct CDR3 sequences, 7.4% seen once. This specimen consisted of CD8+ T cells sorted from PBMCs, obtained 15 days after the yellow fever booster vaccination. These receptors came from a man aged 30 to 45 who received the YFV17D yellow fever vaccine.

This clonotype was detected many times. The CDR3 bases are TGCAGTGCTAGAAACAATGAGCAGTTCTTC. It specifies CSARNNEQFF. This sequence joins TRBV20-1 and TRBJ2-1; D is uncertain. The CDR3 is 10 residues long. Trimming pared 2 bases from V and 5 bases from J, leaving 1 base between. The germline V gene encodes CDR1 DFQATT and CDR2 SNEGSKA (reference sequence).

This clonotype was recorded at least ten times. This rearrangement joins TRBV15 to TRBJ1-2; D remains ambiguous. Germline V gene sequence: CDR1 LNHNV, CDR2 YYDKDF (reference sequence). The CDR3 spans 13 residues. The V and J ends lost 1 base and 7 bases respectively, with 10 bases between them. CDR3 sequence (DNA): TGTGCCACCAGCAGAGTGGGGTTGGGTGGCTACACCTTC. Encoded protein: CATSRVGLGGYTF.

This clonotype was seen repeatedly, ten times or more. J is TRBJ2-1 and V is TRBV6-5, with D perhaps matching TRBD1 (6 bases). With 4 bases removed from V and 0 bases from J, the gap between germline ends came to 7 bases. The CDR3 is 14 residues long. Germline CDR1 MNHEY, CDR2 SVGAGI. CDR3 sequence reads: CASSWDNSYNEQFF. The CDR3 DNA sequence: TGTGCCAGCAGTTGGGACAACTCCTACAATGAGCAGTTCTTC.

This clonotype has at least ten counts. This chain joins TRBV7-9 and TRBJ2-1; D is ambiguous. Germline CDR1 SEHNR, CDR2 FQNEAQ (reference sequence). Trimming shortened V by 5 bases and J by 9 bases, and 14 bases separated the two germline ends. The CDR3 extends over 13 amino acids. CDR3 nucleotide sequence: TGTGCCAGCAGCCTAAGCTTGACGGGTGAGCAGTTCTTC. This sequence encodes CASSLSLTGEQFF.

The chain couples TRBV6-2 or TRBV6-3 to TRBJ2-4, with a possible D match to TRBD1 (6 bases). Per germline, CDR1 MNHEY and CDR2 SVGEGT. CDR3 length equals 15 residues. V was pared by 4 bases and J by 0 bases, with 10 bases between. Here the CDR3 DNA reads TGTGCCAGCAGTTCAGGGGTGGTAGCCAAAAACATTCAGTACTTC. It specifies CASSSGVVAKNIQYF.

This clonotype was counted at least ten times. The chain is built from TRBV29-1 and TRBJ2-1; D may be TRBD1 (8 bases). The CDR3 contains 15 residues. With 8 bases removed from V and 5 bases from J, the gap between germline ends came to 22 bases. Germline V CDR1 and CDR2: SQVTM, ANQGSEA. CDR3 sequence reads: CSHSGRGQDHNEQFF. DNA for the CDR3: TGCAGCCACTCGGGGAGGGGACAGGATCACAATGAGCAGTTCTTC.

This sequence joins TRBV7-9 and TRBJ1-1; D unresolved. The germline CDR1 and CDR2 sequences are SEHNR and FQNEAQ (reference sequence). Trimming shortened V by 10 bases and J by 5 bases, and 17 bases separated the two germline ends. The CDR3 loop spans 13 amino acids. CDR3 sequence: CAIPKGGETEAFF. The CDR3, as DNA: TGTGCCATCCCCAAAGGTGGCGAAACTGAAGCTTTCTTT.

CDR3 DNA sequence: TGTGCCAGCAGCTTAGAGGCAGGGAACAATGAGCAGTTCTTC. Translated, it gives CASSLEAGNNEQFF. V usage is TRBV13 and J usage is TRBJ2-1; maybe TRBD1 (5 bases). Germline CDR1 is PRHDT and CDR2 is FYEKMQ (reference sequence). The V end was cut by 1 base, the J end by 5 bases, with 9 bases between. The CDR3 is 14 residues long.

This clonotype was detected many times. The chain uses TRBV4-1 and TRBJ1-6; 7 nucleotides line up with TRBD1. This CDR3 contains 14 residues. The germline CDR1 and CDR2 sequences are MGHRA and YSYEKL. V gave up 4 bases and J gave up 7 bases; unmatched junction bases: 4. Here the CDR3 DNA reads TGCGCCAGCAGCCCTGGGACAGAAAATTCACCCCTCCACTTT. Its translation: CASSPGTENSPLHF.

This clonotype appeared many times. The rearrangement links TRBV12-3 or TRBV12-4 to TRBJ2-7; the D is unclear. Trimming stripped 3 bases from V and 1 base from J, with 7 bases between. CDR3 length equals 13 residues. This CDR3 is CASSFTVSYEQYF. The CDR3 DNA follows: TGTGCCAGCAGTTTCACGGTTTCCTACGAGCAGTACTTC.

This clonotype has ten or more counts. The J gene is TRBJ1-2, the V gene TRBV6-6, with D unclear. Germline-derived CDR1 and CDR2 are MNHNY and SVGAGI (reference sequence). V was pared by 6 bases and J by 4 bases, with 9 bases between. The CDR3 contains 12 residues. CDR3 sequence reads: CASRPRTYGYTF. DNA for the CDR3: TGTGCCAGCAGACCCCGGACCTATGGCTACACCTTC.